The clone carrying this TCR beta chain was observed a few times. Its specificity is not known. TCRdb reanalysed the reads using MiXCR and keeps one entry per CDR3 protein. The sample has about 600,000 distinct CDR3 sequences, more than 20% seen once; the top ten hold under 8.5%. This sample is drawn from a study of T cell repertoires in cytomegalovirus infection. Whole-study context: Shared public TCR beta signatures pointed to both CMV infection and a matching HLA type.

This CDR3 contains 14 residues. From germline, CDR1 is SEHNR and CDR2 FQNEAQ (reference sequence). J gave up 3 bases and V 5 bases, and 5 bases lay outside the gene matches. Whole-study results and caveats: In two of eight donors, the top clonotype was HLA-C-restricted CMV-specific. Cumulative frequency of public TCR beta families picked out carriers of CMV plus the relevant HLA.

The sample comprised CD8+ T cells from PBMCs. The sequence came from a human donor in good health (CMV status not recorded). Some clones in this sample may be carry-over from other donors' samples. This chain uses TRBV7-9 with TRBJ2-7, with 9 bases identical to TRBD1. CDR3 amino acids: CASSPGTGRYEQYV. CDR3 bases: TGTGCCAGCAGCCCTGGGACAGGGCGCTACGAGCAGTACGTC.